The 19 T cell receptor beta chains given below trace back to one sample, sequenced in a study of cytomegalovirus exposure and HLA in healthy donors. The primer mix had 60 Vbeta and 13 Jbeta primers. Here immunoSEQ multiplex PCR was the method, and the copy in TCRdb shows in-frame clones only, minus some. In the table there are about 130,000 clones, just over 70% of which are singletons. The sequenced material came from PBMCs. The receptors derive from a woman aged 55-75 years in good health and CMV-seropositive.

In nucleotides, the CDR3 is TGTGCCATCAGTGGCGACACGACCTACGAGCAGTACTTC. The encoded protein is CAISGDTTYEQYF. The chain couples TRBV10-3 to TRBJ2-7, with no clear D. Looked up from germline, CDR1 is ENHRY and CDR2 is SYGVKD. The CDR3 spans 13 residues. Between the trimmed V and J ends, which lost 4 bases and 2 bases, there was a span of 9 bases.

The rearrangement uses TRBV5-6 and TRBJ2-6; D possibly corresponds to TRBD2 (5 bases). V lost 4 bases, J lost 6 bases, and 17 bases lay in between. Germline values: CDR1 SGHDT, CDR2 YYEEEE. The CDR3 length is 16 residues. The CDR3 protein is CASSLGVLVPANVLTF. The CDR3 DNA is TGTGCCAGCAGCCTGGGTGTACTAGTCCCGGCCAACGTCCTGACTTTC.

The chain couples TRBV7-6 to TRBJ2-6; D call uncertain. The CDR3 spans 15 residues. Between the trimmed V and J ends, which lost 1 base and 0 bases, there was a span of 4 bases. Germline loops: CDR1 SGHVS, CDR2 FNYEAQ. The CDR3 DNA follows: TGTGCCAGCAGCTTAGGGCCCTCTGGGGCCAACGTCCTGACTTTC. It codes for CASSLGPSGANVLTF.

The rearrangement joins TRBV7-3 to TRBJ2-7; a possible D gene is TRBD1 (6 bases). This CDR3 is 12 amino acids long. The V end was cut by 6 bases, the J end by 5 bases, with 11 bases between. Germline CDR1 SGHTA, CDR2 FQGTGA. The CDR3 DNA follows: TGTGCCAGCAGAATACAGGGTGACGAGCAGTACTTC. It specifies CASRIQGDEQYF.

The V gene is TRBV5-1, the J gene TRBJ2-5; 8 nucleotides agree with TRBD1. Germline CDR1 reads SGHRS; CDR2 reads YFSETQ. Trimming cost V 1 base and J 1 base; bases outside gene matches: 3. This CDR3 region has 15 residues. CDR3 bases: TGCGCCAGCAGCTTGCTGGGACAGGTCCAAGAGACCCAGTACTTC. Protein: CASSLLGQVQETQYF.

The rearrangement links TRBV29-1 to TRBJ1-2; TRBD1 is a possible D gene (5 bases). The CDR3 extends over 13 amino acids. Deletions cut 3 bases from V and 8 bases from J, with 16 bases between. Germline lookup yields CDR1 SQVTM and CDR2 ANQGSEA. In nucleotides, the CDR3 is TGCAGCGTTGAGGTGGGGCCGGTCAGGGGCTACACCTTC. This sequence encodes CSVEVGPVRGYTF.

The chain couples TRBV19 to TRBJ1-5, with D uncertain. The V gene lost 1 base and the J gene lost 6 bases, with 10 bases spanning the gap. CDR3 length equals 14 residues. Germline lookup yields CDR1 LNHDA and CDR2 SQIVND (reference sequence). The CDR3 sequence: CASSIVEVRQPQHF. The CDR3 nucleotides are TGTGCCAGTAGTATAGTTGAGGTGCGTCAGCCCCAGCATTTT.

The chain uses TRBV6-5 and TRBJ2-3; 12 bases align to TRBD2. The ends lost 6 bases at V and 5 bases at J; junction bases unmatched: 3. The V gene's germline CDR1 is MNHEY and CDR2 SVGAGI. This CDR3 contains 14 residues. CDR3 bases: TGTGCCAGCAGGGTACTAGCGGGGGGAGATACGCAGTATTTT. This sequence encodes CASRVLAGGDTQYF.

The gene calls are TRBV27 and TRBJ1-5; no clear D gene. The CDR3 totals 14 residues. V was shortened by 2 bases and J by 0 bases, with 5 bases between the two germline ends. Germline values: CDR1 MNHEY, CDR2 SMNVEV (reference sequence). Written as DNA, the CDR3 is TGTGCCAGCAGTTTACACTTTAGCAATCAGCCCCAGCATTTT. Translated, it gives CASSLHFSNQPQHF.

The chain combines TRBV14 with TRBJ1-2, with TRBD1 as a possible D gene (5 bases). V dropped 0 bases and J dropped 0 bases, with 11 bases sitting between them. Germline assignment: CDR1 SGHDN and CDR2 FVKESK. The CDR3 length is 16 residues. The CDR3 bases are TGTGCCAGCAGCCAAGATTGGGGGACTTCTAACTATGGCTACACCTTC. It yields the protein CASSQDWGTSNYGYTF.

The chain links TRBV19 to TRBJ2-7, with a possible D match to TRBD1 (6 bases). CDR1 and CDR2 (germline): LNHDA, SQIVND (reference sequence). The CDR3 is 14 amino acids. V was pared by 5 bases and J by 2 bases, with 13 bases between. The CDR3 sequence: CASSETGTPYEQYF. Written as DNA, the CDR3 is TGTGCCAGTAGTGAAACAGGGACCCCCTACGAGCAGTACTTC. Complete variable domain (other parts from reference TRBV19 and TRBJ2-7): DGGITQSPKYLFRKEGQNVTLSCEQNLNHDAMYWYRQDPGQGLRLIYYSQIVNDFQKGDIAEGYSVSREKKESFPLTVTSAQKNPTAFYLCASSETGTPYEQYFGPGTRLTVT.

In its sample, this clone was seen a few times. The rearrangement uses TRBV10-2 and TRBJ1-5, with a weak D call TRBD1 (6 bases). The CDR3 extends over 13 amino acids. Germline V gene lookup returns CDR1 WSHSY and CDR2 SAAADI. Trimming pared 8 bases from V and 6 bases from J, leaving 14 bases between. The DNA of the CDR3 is TGCGCCAGCGGCCAGGGGATTACTCAGCCCCAGCATTTT. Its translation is CASGQGITQPQHF.

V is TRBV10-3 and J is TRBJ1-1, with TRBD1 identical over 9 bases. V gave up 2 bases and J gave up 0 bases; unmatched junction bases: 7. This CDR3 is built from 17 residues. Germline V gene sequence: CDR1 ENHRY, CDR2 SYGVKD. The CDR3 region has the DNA TGTGCCATCAGTGAGGGGACAGGGAGGAGGATGAACACTGAAGCTTTCTTT. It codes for CAISEGTGRRMNTEAFF.

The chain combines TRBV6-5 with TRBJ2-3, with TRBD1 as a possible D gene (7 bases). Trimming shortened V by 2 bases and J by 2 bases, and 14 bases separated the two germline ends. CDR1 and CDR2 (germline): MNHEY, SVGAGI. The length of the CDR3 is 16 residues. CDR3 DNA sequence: TGTGCCAGCAGTTACCAGGGGGGAAGCTACACAGATACGCAGTATTTT. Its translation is CASSYQGGSYTDTQYF.

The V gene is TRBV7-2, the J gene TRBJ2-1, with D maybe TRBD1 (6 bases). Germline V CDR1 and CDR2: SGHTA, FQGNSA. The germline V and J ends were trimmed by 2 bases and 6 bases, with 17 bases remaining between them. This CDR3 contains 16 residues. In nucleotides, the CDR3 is TGTGCCAGCAGCTTATTCGTGGGGGCCCCGTCCAATGAGCAGTTCTTC. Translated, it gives CASSLFVGAPSNEQFF. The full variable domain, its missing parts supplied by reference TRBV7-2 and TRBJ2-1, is GAGVSQSPSNKVTEKGKDVELRCDPISGHTALYWYRQSLGQGLEFLIYFQGNSAPDKSGLPSDRFSAERTGGSVSTLTIQRTQQEDSAVYLCASSLFVGAPSNEQFFGPGTRLTVL.

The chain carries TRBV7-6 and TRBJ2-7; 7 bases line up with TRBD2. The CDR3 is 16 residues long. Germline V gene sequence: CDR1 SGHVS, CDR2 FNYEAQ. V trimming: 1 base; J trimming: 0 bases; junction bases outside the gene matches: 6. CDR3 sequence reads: CASSLGQRGFSYEQYF. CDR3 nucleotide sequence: TGTGCCAGCAGCTTAGGACAGCGGGGTTTCTCCTACGAGCAGTACTTC. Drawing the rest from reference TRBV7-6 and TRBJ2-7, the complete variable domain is GAGVSQSPRYKVTKRGQDVALRCDPISGHVSLYWYRQALGQGPEFLTYFNYEAQQDKSGLPNDRFSAERPEGSISTLTIQRTEQRDSAMYRCASSLGQRGFSYEQYFGPGTRLTVT.

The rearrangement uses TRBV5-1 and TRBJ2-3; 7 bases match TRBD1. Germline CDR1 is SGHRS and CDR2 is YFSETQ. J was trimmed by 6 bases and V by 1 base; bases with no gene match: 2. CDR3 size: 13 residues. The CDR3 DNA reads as TGCGCCAGCAGCTTGTTAGGGGGCGATACGCAGTATTTT. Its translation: CASSLLGGDTQYF.

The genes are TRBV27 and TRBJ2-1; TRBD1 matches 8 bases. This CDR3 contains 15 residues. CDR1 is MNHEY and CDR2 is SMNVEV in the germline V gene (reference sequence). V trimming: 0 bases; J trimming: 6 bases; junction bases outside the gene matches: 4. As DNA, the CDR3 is TGTGCCAGCAGTTTATCCGGGACAGGCTCCAATGAGCAGTTCTTC. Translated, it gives CASSLSGTGSNEQFF.

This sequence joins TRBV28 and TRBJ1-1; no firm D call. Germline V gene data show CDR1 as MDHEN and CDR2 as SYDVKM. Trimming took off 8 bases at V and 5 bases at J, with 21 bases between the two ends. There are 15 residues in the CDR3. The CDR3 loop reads CASYHEQAVGTEAFF. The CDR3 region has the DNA TGTGCCAGCTACCACGAGCAGGCTGTCGGAACTGAAGCTTTCTTT. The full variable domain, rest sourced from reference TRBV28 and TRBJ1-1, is DVKVTQSSRYLVKRTGEKVFLECVQDMDHENMFWYRQDPGLGLRLIYFSYDVKMKEKGDIPEGYSVSREKKERFSLILESASTNQTSMYLCASYHEQAVGTEAFFGQGTRLTVV.